This T cell receptor (beta chain) was recorded in a study of T cell repertoires in cytomegalovirus infection. Study background: A matching HLA type, together with CMV infection, was signaled by public TCR beta signatures.

Points from the study as a whole: In two of eight donors, the top clonotype was HLA-C-restricted CMV-specific.

TCRdb fed the reads into MiXCR, producing one record per CDR3 protein. The sample comprises 900,000 to 950,000 distinct CDR3 sequences, approximately 31% of which are singletons, and around an eighth rests with the top ten. This clonotype appeared a few times. The antigen is not known. This TCR derives from a human donor in good health (CMV status not recorded). Some clones in this sample may be carry-over from other donors' samples. The sequencing used cultured CD8+ T cells from PBMCs, collected from culture after CMV antigen stimulation.

As DNA, the CDR3 is TGTGCCAGCAGGTACACAGGTCAGCCCCAGCATTTT. Residues: CASRYTGQPQHF. The chain joins TRBV12-3 or TRBV12-4 to TRBJ1-5; possible D gene TRBD1, 5 bases. V was clipped by 6 bases and J by 6 bases, with 9 bases between them. CDR3 length equals 12 residues.